This entry describes one T cell receptor beta chain. This entry comes from a study of tumor-infiltrating lymphocytes in oesophageal squamous cell carcinoma. Using its own MiXCR run on the PCR reads, TCRdb lists one record per CDR3 protein. The sample shows 10,000 to 12,000 distinct CDR3 sequences, roughly 57% of them seen only once. The CDR3 runs to 14 residues. The V gene's germline CDR1 is MNHGY and CDR2 SAAAGT. V lost 7 bases and J lost 7; bases outside the gene matches: 8. The sequence was obtained from a female donor with esophageal squamous cell carcinoma. The sequenced material came from esophageal tumor tissue. The chain carries TRBV6-8 and TRBJ2-1, with 9 bases matching TRBD1. This chain's CDR3 is CASTPGQGLNEQFF. The CDR3 coding sequence is TGTGCCAGCACCCCAGGACAGGGGTTAAATGAGCAGTTCTTC.